The clone carrying this T cell receptor beta chain was observed once. Its antigen is unidentified. This record belongs to a study of shared clonotypes between healthy human individuals. For the study at large: Aged 18 to 49, the donors were a couple of women and a few men.

General observations from the study: It was the non-shared clonotypes that had lower generation probabilities than clonotypes shared by all four donors.

Produced via immunoSEQ multiplex PCR; TCRdb's table is partial and in-frame only. This sample has some 1.5 million clones, with 98% found just once. This receptor was obtained from a man aged 30 to 45 in good health. Sequencing input: naive CD4+ T cells sorted from blood. The subset here: CD45RA+ positively selected.

The CDR3: CASSSIAGVITGELFF. The DNA of the CDR3 is TGTGCCAGCAGCTCCATAGCGGGAGTCATCACCGGGGAGCTGTTTTTT. The V call is TRBV11-2, the J call TRBJ2-2, with 9 bases lining up with TRBD2. The V segment lost 4 bases and the J segment 4 bases; nucleotides outside the gene matches: 7. CDR3 length: 16 amino acids. Germline V gene sequence: CDR1 SGHAT, CDR2 FQNNGV.